This T cell receptor beta chain is drawn from a study of blood T cell repertoires in COVID-19. Participants were aged about 18 to 100 years from roughly 26 US areas. Categorization into cohorts depended on clinical history that participants reported. Exposed enrollees had met someone with a PCR-confirmed or clinician-diagnosed COVID-19 case at some point within the 2 weeks before study entry. With V trimmed by 4 bases and J by 1 base, 1 base remained unmatched. There are 14 residues in the CDR3. CDR1 and CDR2 (germline): SGHNT, YYREEE (reference sequence). Methods used by the authors: Amplification of reference gene primers was used by the study to estimate nucleated cell counts. TCRdb keeps only in-frame clones here, not all; method: immunoSEQ multiplex PCR. The DNA gave D and trimming, while V, J and clone size come from that table. The sample has fewer than 350,000 clones, roughly 86% seen once.

This chain connects TRBV5-4 to TRBJ2-3; 9 nucleotides line up with TRBD1. The source material was PBMCs or T cells enriched from blood (not recorded which). This TCR was sampled from a woman aged 25-40 years who had been exposed to COVID-19. In nucleotides, the CDR3 is TGTGCCAGCAGCCGGGACAGGGGCACAGATACGCAGTATTTT. This gives the protein CASSRDRGTDTQYF. The full variable domain, rest sourced from reference TRBV5-4 and TRBJ2-3, is ETGVTQSPTHLIKTRGQQVTLRCSSQSGHNTVSWYQQALGQGPQFIFQYYREEENGRGNFPPRFSGLQFPNYSSELNVNALELDDSALYLCASSRDRGTDTQYFGPGTRLTVL.